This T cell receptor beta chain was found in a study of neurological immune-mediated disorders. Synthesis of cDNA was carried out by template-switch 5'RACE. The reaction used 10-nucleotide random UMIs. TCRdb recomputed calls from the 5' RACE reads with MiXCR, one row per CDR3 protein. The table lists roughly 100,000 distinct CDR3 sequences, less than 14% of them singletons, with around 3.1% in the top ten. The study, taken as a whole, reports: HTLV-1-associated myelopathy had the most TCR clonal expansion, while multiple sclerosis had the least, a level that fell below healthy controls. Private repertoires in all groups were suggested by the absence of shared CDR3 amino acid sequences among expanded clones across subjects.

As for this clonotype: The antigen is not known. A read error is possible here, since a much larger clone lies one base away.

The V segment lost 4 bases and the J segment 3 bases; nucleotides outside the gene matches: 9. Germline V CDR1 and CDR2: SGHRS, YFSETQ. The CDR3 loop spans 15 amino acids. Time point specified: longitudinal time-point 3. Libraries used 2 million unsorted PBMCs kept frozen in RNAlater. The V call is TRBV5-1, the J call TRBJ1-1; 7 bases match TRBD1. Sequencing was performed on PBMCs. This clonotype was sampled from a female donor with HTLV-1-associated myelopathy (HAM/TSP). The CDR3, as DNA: TGCGCCAGCAGCGCACAGGGGCCGCGGGACACTGAAGCTTTCTTT. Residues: CASSAQGPRDTEAFF.